A single sample is the source of the 13 T cell receptor beta chains below, sequenced in a study of blood T cell repertoires in COVID-19. Clones were read by immunoSEQ multiplex PCR, and TCRdb kept only the in-frame ones, dropping some. The top ten clones hold 3.7% of a sample with about 170,000 clones, about 83% of them seen once. Sample: peripheral blood. These receptors were collected from a man between 18 and 35 years old with active or convalescent COVID-19.

The chain recombines TRBV11-2 with TRBJ1-6, with D uncertain. V lost 5 bases and J lost 2, with 10 bases in between. The CDR3 covers 15 residues. The germline V gene encodes CDR1 SGHAT and CDR2 FQNNGV. The CDR3 DNA reads as TGTGCCAGCAGCACGTCACTGACCTATAATTCACCCCTCCACTTT. Translating it yields CASSTSLTYNSPLHF. The whole variable domain, filled in from reference TRBV11-2 and TRBJ1-6, reads EAGVAQSPRYKIIEKRQSVAFWCNPISGHATLYWYQQILGQGPKLLIQFQNNGVVDDSQLPKDRFSAERLKGVDSTLKIQPAKLEDSAVYLCASSTSLTYNSPLHFGNGTRLTVT.

The chain recombines TRBV25-1 with TRBJ1-3; TRBD1 aligns across 9 bases. From germline, CDR1 is MGHDK and CDR2 SYGVNS. The V segment lost 3 bases and the J segment 8 bases; nucleotides outside the gene matches: 8. This CDR3 spans 15 amino acids. The CDR3 DNA reads TGTGCCAGCAGTGATAGGGGACAGGGAGCGGACACCATATATTTT. It encodes CASSDRGQGADTIYF.

The chain joins TRBV7-8 to TRBJ2-5, with TRBD2 matching over 8 bases. V trimming: 1 base; J trimming: 1 base; junction bases outside the gene matches: 5. This CDR3 has 16 residues. Germline V gene data show CDR1 as SGHVS and CDR2 as FQNEAQ. CDR3 sequence reads: CASSLVAGGFQETQYF. The DNA for the CDR3 is TGTGCCAGCAGCTTAGTGGCGGGGGGTTTCCAAGAGACCCAGTACTTC. The full variable domain, its missing parts supplied by reference TRBV7-8 and TRBJ2-5, is GAGVSQSPRYKVAKRGQDVALRCDPISGHVSLFWYQQALGQGPEFLTYFQNEAQLDKSGLPSDRFFAERPEGSVSTLKIQRTQQEDSAVYLCASSLVAGGFQETQYFGPGTRLLVL.

The V call is TRBV6-5, the J call TRBJ2-7; D remains ambiguous. CDR3 length equals 14 residues. V was clipped by 0 bases and J by 4 bases, with 10 bases between them. Per germline, CDR1 MNHEY and CDR2 SVGAGI. The CDR3 region is CASSYSKAGYEQYV. CDR3 DNA: TGTGCCAGCAGTTACTCTAAGGCCGGGTACGAGCAGTACGTC.

This sequence joins TRBV19 and TRBJ2-3; 7 nucleotides line up with TRBD2. CDR1 and CDR2 (germline): LNHDA, SQIVND (reference sequence). The CDR3 length is 16 residues. Germline trimming cut 3 bases from V and 1 base from J; bases unmatched to any gene: 7. For the CDR3, the DNA is TGTGCCAGTAGTATTAACACGGGGGGACGCACAGATACGCAGTATTTT. Its translation: CASSINTGGRTDTQYF.

The genes are TRBV27 and TRBJ1-1; a possible D gene is TRBD1 (5 bases). The length of the CDR3 is 11 residues. Between the trimmed V and J ends, which lost 8 bases and 5 bases, there was a span of 9 bases. Germline assignment: CDR1 MNHEY and CDR2 SMNVEV (reference sequence). DNA for the CDR3: TGTGCCAGCTCCGGGGGAACTGAAGCTTTCTTT. It is translated as CASSGGTEAFF.

V gene TRBV6-4 combines with J gene TRBJ1-2; 8 positions agree with TRBD1. The germline gives CDR1 MRHNA, CDR2 SNTAGT. This CDR3 has 13 residues. V was clipped by 2 bases and J by 9 bases; unmatched bases: 5. The CDR3 sequence: CASSDQDRDRYTF. The CDR3 DNA sequence: TGTGCCAGCAGTGACCAGGACAGGGATCGCTACACCTTC.

This clone was recorded a few times. This rearrangement joins TRBV13 to TRBJ1-6, with TRBD1 matching 10 bases. Germline V gene lookup returns CDR1 PRHDT and CDR2 FYEKMQ (reference sequence). This CDR3 region has 15 residues. The junction had 1 base not matched to a gene; V was cut back by 0 bases and J by 8 bases. The CDR3 is CASSLGGQGYSPLHF. DNA for the CDR3: TGTGCCAGCAGCTTAGGGGGACAGGGGTATTCACCCCTCCACTTT.

The genes are TRBV4-3 and TRBJ1-1; 8 nucleotides agree with TRBD1. The CDR3 sequence is 16 residues long. J lost 4 bases, V lost 5 bases, and 12 bases had no gene match. The germline V gene has CDR1 LGHNA and CDR2 YSLEER. CDR3 amino acids: CASSTRQGAGGTEAFF. CDR3 coding DNA: TGCGCCAGCAGCACCAGGCAGGGGGCGGGTGGCACTGAAGCTTTCTTT.

The genes are TRBV19 and TRBJ1-1; D is perhaps TRBD1 (6 bases). Trimming removed 8 bases at V and 4 bases at J, with 14 bases between. The CDR3 is 13 amino acids. Germline V gives CDR1 LNHDA, CDR2 SQIVND (reference sequence). In DNA, the CDR3 is TGTGCCAGTTCGGCTACAGGGCCCACTGAAGCTTTCTTT. Translated, it gives CASSATGPTEAFF.

The gene calls are TRBV19 and TRBJ1-3; D not resolved. Trimming left V 7 bases short and J 0 bases short, with 4 bases between. The CDR3 covers 12 residues. CDR1 and CDR2 (germline): LNHDA, SQIVND (reference sequence). CDR3 amino acids: CASISSGNTIYF. The CDR3 nucleotides are TGTGCCAGTATTAGCTCTGGAAACACCATATATTTT.

The V and J genes are TRBV7-3 and TRBJ2-2; unclear D gene. The germline V gene has CDR1 SGHTA and CDR2 FQGTGA. The CDR3 totals 14 residues. Trimming took 4 bases from V and 0 from J, leaving 6 bases between them. The CDR3 nucleotides read TGTGCCAGCAGCTCAGATGCGAACACCGGGGAGCTGTTTTTT. Residues: CASSSDANTGELFF.

The rearrangement links TRBV29-1 to TRBJ1-5, with D maybe TRBD1 (6 bases). CDR1 and CDR2 from the germline V gene are SQVTM and ANQGSEA. The germline V and J ends were trimmed by 5 bases and 7 bases, with 9 bases remaining between them. The CDR3 loop spans 11 amino acids. The CDR3 coding sequence is TGCAGCGTTAGGACAGACCAGCCCCAGCATTTT. Translated: CSVRTDQPQHF.